The 16 T cell receptor beta chains presented below share a single source sample, sequenced in a study of T-cell reconstitution after alpha-beta-depleted transplantation in children. TCRbeta library construction was performed incorporating unique molecular identifiers. One entry per CDR3 protein results from TCRdb running MiXCR on the PCR reads. In the table there are about 610,000 distinct CDR3 sequences, roughly 10% of which are singletons. The sequencing here drew on PBMCs from the stem cell graft donor, taken from the stem cell graft. The source of these receptors is a human donor who donated a stem cell graft to a child with acute myeloid leukemia.

The chain couples TRBV5-1 to TRBJ1-1; 9 bases are a match to TRBD1. J gave up 4 bases and V 3 bases, and 7 bases lay outside the gene matches. This CDR3 has 15 residues. Germline CDR1 reads SGHRS; CDR2 reads YFSETQ. The chain's CDR3 is CASSYSGQGTTEAFF. The CDR3 DNA follows: TGCGCCAGCAGCTACTCCGGACAGGGGACCACTGAAGCTTTCTTT.

The rearrangement joins TRBV11-2 to TRBJ2-1; 10 bases are shared with TRBD2. Germline CDR1 SGHAT, CDR2 FQNNGV. V was clipped by 5 bases and J by 0 bases; unmatched bases: 13. The CDR3 has 19 residues. CDR3 sequence: CASSPPRTSGLHSYNEQFF. CDR3 coding DNA: TGTGCCAGCAGCCCCCCCCGGACTAGCGGACTCCACTCCTACAATGAGCAGTTCTTC.

DNA for the CDR3: TGTGCCAGCAGCCAAGCCCGACAGGATAATTCACCCCTCCACTTT. It yields the protein CASSQARQDNSPLHF. V is TRBV14 and J is TRBJ1-6, with D perhaps TRBD1 (6 bases). Trimming left V 1 base short and J 5 bases short, with 9 bases between. This CDR3 has 15 residues. Looked up from germline, CDR1 is SGHDN and CDR2 is FVKESK.

This clonotype was detected ten times or more. The chain couples TRBV29-1 to TRBJ1-2; 8 positions match TRBD1. Germline V lookup: CDR1 SQVTM, CDR2 ANQGSEA. Trimming at V came to 5 bases and at J to 8 bases, leaving 7 bases not matched to a gene. This CDR3 spans 12 amino acids. CDR3 nucleotide sequence: TGCAGCGTTCCAGGGGGCGTAGGGGGCTACACCTTC. This encodes CSVPGGVGGYTF.

The CDR3 region has the DNA TGCAGCGTTGGCAATATAGCGGGAGGGCCGGTTACCGGGGAGCTGTTTTTT. This encodes CSVGNIAGGPVTGELFF. The V and J genes are TRBV29-1 and TRBJ2-2; 11 bases map to TRBD2. Losses at the gene ends were 4 bases for V and 5 bases for J; bases not matched to a gene: 12. CDR1 and CDR2 (germline): SQVTM, ANQGSEA. The length of the CDR3 is 17 residues.

This clonotype showed up many times. The chain has TRBV9 and TRBJ2-2; D is ambiguous. V lost 0 bases, J lost 4 bases, and 10 bases lay in between. This CDR3 comprises 15 residues. Germline CDR1 reads SGDLS; CDR2 reads YYNGEE. The CDR3, as DNA: TGTGCCAGCAGCGTAGTTGACCGTTCCACCGGGGAGCTGTTTTTT. Encoded protein: CASSVVDRSTGELFF.

This chain connects TRBV30 to TRBJ1-2; unclear D gene. The CDR3 has 12 residues. CDR1 and CDR2 from the germline V gene are GTSNPN and SVGIG (reference sequence). V gave up 2 bases and J gave up 2 bases, with 6 bases separating them. The CDR3, as DNA: TGTGCCTGGAGTCGGCAAAACTATGGCTACACCTTC. Translated: CAWSRQNYGYTF.

The chain recombines TRBV12-3 or TRBV12-4 with TRBJ2-7; no reliable D call. Deletions cut 4 bases from V and 6 bases from J, with 13 bases between. The CDR3 has 13 residues. The DNA of the CDR3 is TGTGCCAGCAGTTCCTCCCCTGCCATCGAGCAGTACTTC. It is translated as CASSSSPAIEQYF.

The chain employs TRBV13 and TRBJ1-6; no definite D call. The V end was cut by 1 base, the J end by 7 bases, with 5 bases between. The germline CDR1 and CDR2 sequences are PRHDT and FYEKMQ (reference sequence). This CDR3 has 13 residues. The CDR3 nucleotides are TGTGCCAGCAGCTTAGAGTTGAATTCACCCCTCCACTTT. Translated: CASSLELNSPLHF. The full variable domain, its missing parts supplied by reference TRBV13 and TRBJ1-6, is AAGVIQSPRHLIKEKRETATLKCYPIPRHDTVYWYQQGPGQDPQFLISFYEKMQSDKGSIPDRFSAQQFSDYHSELNMSSLELGDSALYFCASSLELNSPLHFGNGTRLTVT.

This clonotype was seen a handful of times. The chain has TRBV5-1 and TRBJ2-5, with D uncertain. Germline CDR1 and CDR2: SGHRS and YFSETQ. CDR3 length: 13 residues. V was pared by 0 bases and J by 3 bases, with 6 bases between. CDR3 DNA: TGCGCCAGCAGCTTGGTTAGGAAAGAGACCCAGTACTTC. Protein: CASSLVRKETQYF.

DNA of the CDR3: TGCGCCAGCAGCCAAGATCCCGGGGCCTACAATGAGCAGTTCTTC. It translates to CASSQDPGAYNEQFF. The rearrangement links TRBV4-3 to TRBJ2-1; a possible D gene is TRBD2 (5 bases). The CDR3 runs 15 residues. Looked up from germline, CDR1 is LGHNA and CDR2 is YSLEER. Trimming took off 0 bases at V and 2 bases at J, with 8 bases between the two ends.

This clonotype was counted between two and nine times. V gene TRBV30 combines with J gene TRBJ2-5; D is ambiguous. The V end was cut by 0 bases, the J end by 2 bases, with 10 bases between. This CDR3 is 14 amino acids long. Germline loops: CDR1 GTSNPN, CDR2 SVGIG (reference sequence). CDR3: CAWSVSVRQETQYF. CDR3 in DNA: TGTGCCTGGAGTGTATCCGTCCGGCAAGAGACCCAGTACTTC. The full variable domain, with the rest looked up from reference TRBV30 and TRBJ2-5, is SQTIHQWPATLVQPVGSPLSLECTVEGTSNPNLYWYRQAAGRGLQLLFYSVGIGQISSEVPQNLSASRPQDRQFILSSKKLLLSDSGFYLCAWSVSVRQETQYFGPGTRLLVL.

The V call is TRBV7-9, the J call TRBJ2-7, with D possibly matching TRBD1 (6 bases). The CDR3 is made up of 15 amino acids. Trimming left V 5 bases short and J 0 bases short, with 14 bases between. Germline V gene lookup returns CDR1 SEHNR and CDR2 FQNEAQ (reference sequence). CDR3 protein: CASSPDRFHSYEQYF. The CDR3 bases are TGTGCCAGCAGCCCCGACAGGTTCCACTCCTACGAGCAGTACTTC.

This clonotype showed up many times. J is TRBJ2-7 and V is TRBV28, with a possible D match to TRBD2 (6 bases). CDR3 length equals 20 residues. V was clipped by 2 bases and J by 5 bases, with 31 bases between them. CDR1 is MDHEN, CDR2 SYDVKM, per germline. In DNA form, the CDR3 reads TGTGCCAGCAGTTTACTCCCTCAGGGTAGTATGACTAGAGGGGCCAACGAGCAGTACTTC. Protein product: CASSLLPQGSMTRGANEQYF.

This chain joins TRBV4-3 and TRBJ2-3; the D gene is possibly TRBD1 (5 bases). CDR1 and CDR2 from the germline V gene are LGHNA and YSLEER. CDR3 size: 15 residues. Trimming stripped 0 bases from V and 2 bases from J, with 9 bases between. The DNA for the CDR3 is TGCGCCAGCAGCCAAGAAAGGGGCTTCACAGATACGCAGTATTTT. Its protein product is CASSQERGFTDTQYF.

This clonotype has a handful of counts. The chain combines TRBV7-9 with TRBJ2-3, with D hard to call. Germline CDR1 SEHNR, CDR2 FQNEAQ (reference sequence). The length of the CDR3 is 14 residues. V lost 8 bases to trimming and J lost 0 bases, with 12 bases between them. The CDR3 DNA reads as TGTGCCAGCCCCCTCCCAGTTAGCACAGATACGCAGTATTTT. Translation gives CASPLPVSTDTQYF.